This TCR beta chain was identified during a study of blood T cell repertoires in COVID-19. Background on the study: The origin of the acute and convalescent COVID-19 samples was the United States, Italy and Spain. PBMCs, B-cell-depleted T cells, or T cells were the source of the cDNA or gDNA that made up the material.

Only in-frame clones appear in the TCRdb table, and some are missing; sequencing was by immunoSEQ multiplex PCR. The sample includes under 350,000 clones, about nine tenths seen only once; the top ten take approximately 2.5%. Looked up from germline, CDR1 is MNHEY and CDR2 is SMNVEV (reference sequence). Trimming left V 3 bases short and J 1 base short, with 9 bases between. This CDR3 region has 15 residues. The V gene is TRBV27, the J gene TRBJ2-2; weak D call: TRBD2 (6 bases). This receptor was obtained from a man between 60 and 75 years old who had recovered from COVID-19. Sequencing input: PBMCs or T cells enriched from blood (not recorded which). CDR3 DNA: TGTGCCAGCAGTTTCTGGCGGGAGAACACCGGGGAGCTGTTTTTT. It codes for CASSFWRENTGELFF.